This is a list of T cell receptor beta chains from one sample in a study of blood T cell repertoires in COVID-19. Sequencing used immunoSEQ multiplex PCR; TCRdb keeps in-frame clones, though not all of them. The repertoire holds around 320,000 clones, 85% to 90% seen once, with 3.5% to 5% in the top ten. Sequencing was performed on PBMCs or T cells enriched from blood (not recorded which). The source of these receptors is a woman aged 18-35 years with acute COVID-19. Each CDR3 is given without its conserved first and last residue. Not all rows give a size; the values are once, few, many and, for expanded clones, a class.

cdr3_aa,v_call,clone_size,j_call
AWSLDRTALLPNQPQH,TRBV30,once,TRBJ1-5
ASSYLRDRQY,TRBV28,NA,TRBJ2-3
SVSPTQGLNEKLF,TRBV29-1,NA,TRBJ1-4
ASSSVQGGEQY,TRBV7-2,once,TRBJ2-7
ASSLRAILAGGSGEQF,TRBV7-9,NA,TRBJ2-1
ASSPGTGGNQPQH,TRBV19,NA,TRBJ1-5
ASRGEGPGEQY,TRBV6-6,NA,TRBJ2-7
ASNLLPGQGDGANVLT,TRBV19,NA,TRBJ2-6
ASSEGWDFNTEAF,TRBV4-1,once,TRBJ1-1
ASSSGQGIGEAF,TRBV28,NA,TRBJ1-1
ASSALAGGPDTQY,TRBV28,NA,TRBJ2-3
ASSLTGDTEAF,TRBV11-2,NA,TRBJ1-1
ASSGRGPAYNEQF,TRBV28,NA,TRBJ2-1
ASSHSSGSGGEQF,TRBV7-3,NA,TRBJ2-1
ASSLSSLSVAF,TRBV5-1,NA,TRBJ1-1
ASSPQGSSNQPQH,TRBV19,NA,TRBJ1-5
ASSPTGDTEAF,TRBV5-1,NA,TRBJ1-1
ASSQVEVGSSYEQY,TRBV4-2,NA,TRBJ2-7
ASTPTVNTEAF,TRBV11-3,NA,TRBJ1-1
ASSPGTSGSDTQY,TRBV2,NA,TRBJ2-3
ASSEMEDFLNYGYT,TRBV25-1,NA,TRBJ1-2
ASSFDRATEAF,TRBV5-1,NA,TRBJ1-1
ASSYGGVGTEAF,TRBV4-1,once,TRBJ1-1
ASSFPRTSGFLKEQF,TRBV28,NA,TRBJ2-1
ASSFRVQFPNYGYT,TRBV11-2,NA,TRBJ1-2
ASSIVRTRGGNQPQH,TRBV19,NA,TRBJ1-5
ASTIPDRAYGYT,TRBV19,NA,TRBJ1-2
ASSIRQGGQPQH,TRBV19,once,TRBJ1-5
ASRRGIQHGYT,TRBV28,NA,TRBJ1-2
ASSELSLGDSPLH,TRBV25-1,once,TRBJ1-6
ASSQDRQATNEKLF,TRBV4-1,NA,TRBJ1-4
ASSAGQVPEAF,TRBV5-1,NA,TRBJ1-1
ASSLGSIGTRRDNEQF,TRBV7-9,NA,TRBJ2-1
AISERDRRTEAF,TRBV10-3,NA,TRBJ1-1
ASRTSGTGELF,TRBV28,NA,TRBJ2-2
ASSTRQGRGQETQY,TRBV7-2,NA,TRBJ2-5
ASSLGPSGSLGELF,TRBV5-1,once,TRBJ2-2
AWSVGREDEQF,TRBV30,once,TRBJ2-1
ASSLRDGTYTQY,TRBV5-1,NA,TRBJ2-3
ASSPGLDYEQY,TRBV5-4,few,TRBJ2-7
ASSLFQGRTGELF,TRBV28,NA,TRBJ2-2
ASSKLAGGDTQY,TRBV7-2,NA,TRBJ2-3
ASSGRDSNQPQH,TRBV6-5,NA,TRBJ1-5
ASSLLPGDQPQH,TRBV5-1,once,TRBJ1-5
ASSEGAKGGEQY,TRBV10-1,NA,TRBJ2-7
ASSLVRSSSSYNEQF,TRBV28,NA,TRBJ2-1
ASSPREYTEAF,TRBV18,NA,TRBJ1-1
ASRREVGSYNEQF,TRBV2,NA,TRBJ2-1
ASTQGGLGDQPQH,TRBV27,NA,TRBJ1-5
ASSLKLAGAPGELF,TRBV5-4,NA,TRBJ2-2
ASSTGVGESPLH,TRBV6-5,NA,TRBJ1-6
ASSPGLAGGDTQY,TRBV7-3,NA,TRBJ2-3
ASSHNRIPYEQY,TRBV19,NA,TRBJ2-7
ASSLEGGGAYPETQY,TRBV11-2,NA,TRBJ2-5
ASSEYRGGNQPQH,TRBV6-1,NA,TRBJ1-5
ASSLWTSDLSVGEQF,TRBV7-2,NA,TRBJ2-1
ASSPRPQGGTGELF,TRBV18,NA,TRBJ2-2
ASSSLQGAGRREQY,TRBV14,NA,TRBJ2-7
ASSLGPAAANYGYT,TRBV7-2,NA,TRBJ1-2
ASGVSHEQF,TRBV25-1,NA,TRBJ2-1